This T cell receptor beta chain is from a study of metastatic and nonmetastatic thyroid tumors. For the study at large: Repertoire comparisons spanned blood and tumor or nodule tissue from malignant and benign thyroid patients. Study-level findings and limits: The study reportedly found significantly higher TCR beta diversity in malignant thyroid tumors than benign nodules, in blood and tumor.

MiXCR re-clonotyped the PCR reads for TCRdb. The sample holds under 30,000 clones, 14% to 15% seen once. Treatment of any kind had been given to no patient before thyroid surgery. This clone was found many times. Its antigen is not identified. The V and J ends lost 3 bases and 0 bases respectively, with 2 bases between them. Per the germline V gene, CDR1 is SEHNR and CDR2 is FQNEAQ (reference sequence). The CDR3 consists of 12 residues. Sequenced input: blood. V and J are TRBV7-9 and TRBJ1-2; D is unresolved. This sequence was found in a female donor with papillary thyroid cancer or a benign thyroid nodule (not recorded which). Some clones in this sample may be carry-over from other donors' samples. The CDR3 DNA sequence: TGTGCCAGCAGCTTCACTAACTATGGCTACACCTTC. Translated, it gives CASSFTNYGYTF.